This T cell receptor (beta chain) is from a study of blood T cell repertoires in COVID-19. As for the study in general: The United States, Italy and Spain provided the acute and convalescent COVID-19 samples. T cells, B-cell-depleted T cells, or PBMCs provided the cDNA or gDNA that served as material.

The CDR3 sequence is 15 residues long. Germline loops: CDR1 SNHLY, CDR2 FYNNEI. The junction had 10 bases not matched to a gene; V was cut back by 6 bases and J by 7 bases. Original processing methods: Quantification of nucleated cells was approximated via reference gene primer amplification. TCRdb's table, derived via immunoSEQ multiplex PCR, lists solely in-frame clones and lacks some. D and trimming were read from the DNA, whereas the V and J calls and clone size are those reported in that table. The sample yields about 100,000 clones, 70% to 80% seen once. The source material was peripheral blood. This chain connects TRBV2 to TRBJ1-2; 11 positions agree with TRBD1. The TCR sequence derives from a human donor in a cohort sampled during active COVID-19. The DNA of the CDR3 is TGTGCCAGCAGGTGGGGGACAGGGGGTTATGGTGGCTACACCTTC. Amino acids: CASRWGTGGYGGYTF. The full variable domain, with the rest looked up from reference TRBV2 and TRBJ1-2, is EPEVTQTPSHQVTQMGQEVILRCVPISNHLYFYWYRQILGQKVEFLVSFYNNEISEKSEIFDDQFSVERPDGSNFTLKIRSTKLEDSAMYFCASRWGTGGYGGYTFGSGTRLTVV.